This TCR beta chain was recovered during a study of blood T cells in healthy people across ages. Isolating PBMCs gave at least 6.5 million of these cells per sample. A sample-barcoded 5' primer and a J-beta primer mix were used in a second PCR of roughly 6 to 11 cycles. TCRdb independently ran MiXCR on the 5' RACE reads; one entry per CDR3 protein. The sample lists about 1 million distinct CDR3 sequences; less than 50% were seen once. This clonotype was counted a single time. This CDR3 is built from 16 residues. Germline V gives CDR1 SGHRS, CDR2 YFSETQ. V lost 3 bases and J 4 bases, leaving 20 bases between the germline ends.

The sequence was obtained from a woman aged 55 to 70 in good health. Input material: blood. V usage is TRBV5-1 and J usage is TRBJ2-7, with D possibly TRBD2 on 7 matching bases. In nucleotides, the CDR3 is TGCGCCAGCAGCTCGGTCCGGGGGCGGGAGTTGTACGAGCAGTACTTC. This encodes CASSSVRGRELYEQYF. Using reference TRBV5-1 and TRBJ2-7 for the parts outside the CDR3, the full variable domain is KAGVTQTPRYLIKTRGQQVTLSCSPISGHRSVSWYQQTPGQGLQFLFEYFSETQRNKGNFPGRFSGRQFSNSRSEMNVSTLELGDSALYLCASSSVRGRELYEQYFGPGTRLTVT.